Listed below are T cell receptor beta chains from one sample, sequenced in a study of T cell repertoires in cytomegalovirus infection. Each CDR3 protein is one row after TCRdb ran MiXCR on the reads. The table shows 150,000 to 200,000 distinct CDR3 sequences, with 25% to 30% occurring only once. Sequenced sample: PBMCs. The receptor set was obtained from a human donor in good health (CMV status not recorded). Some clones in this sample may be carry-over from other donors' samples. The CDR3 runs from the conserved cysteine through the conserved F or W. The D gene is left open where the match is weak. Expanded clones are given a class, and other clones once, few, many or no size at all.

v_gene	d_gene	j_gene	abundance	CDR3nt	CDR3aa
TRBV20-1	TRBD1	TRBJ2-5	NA	TGCAGTGCTGGATCCTACGGGGGGACAGGGCAAGAGACCCAGTACTTC	CSAGSYGGTGQETQYF
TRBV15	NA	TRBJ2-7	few	TGTGCCACCAGCAGAGACAGGACCGATTACTACGAGCAGTACTTC	CATSRDRTDYYEQYF
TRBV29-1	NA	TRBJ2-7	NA	TGCAGCGTTGAGTACGCGGGGGAGCAGTACTTC	CSVEYAGEQYF
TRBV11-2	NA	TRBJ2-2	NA	TGTGCCAGCAGCCTGTGGCACGTGGGGGACACCGGGGAGCTGTTTTTT	CASSLWHVGDTGELFF
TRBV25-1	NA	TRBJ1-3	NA	TGTGGGATTACTGGAAACACCATATATTTT	CGITGNTIYF
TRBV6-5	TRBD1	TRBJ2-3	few	TGTGCCAGCACCTCGCTAGGGGGCCGCACAGATACGCAGTATTTT	CASTSLGGRTDTQYF
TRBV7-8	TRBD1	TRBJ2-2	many	TGTGCCAGCAGCTTAAGGAACGTTGGGACAGGGGTCGACACCGGGGAGCTGTTTTTT	CASSLRNVGTGVDTGELFF
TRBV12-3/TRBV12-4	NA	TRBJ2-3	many	TGTGCCAGCAGTCCCCTGGTCACCCCACAGTATTTT	CASSPLVTPQYF
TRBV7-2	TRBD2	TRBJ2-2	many	TGTGCCAGCAGCTTTCCTAGCGGGGGGCTGAACACCGGGGAGCTGTTTTTT	CASSFPSGGLNTGELFF
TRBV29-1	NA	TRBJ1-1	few	TGCAGCGTTGAAGATGAGGGGCGAGGGGACACTGAAGCTTTCTTT	CSVEDEGRGDTEAFF
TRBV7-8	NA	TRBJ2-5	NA	TGTGCCAGCAGGCCCCTAGAGGGGCAAGAGACCCAGTACTTC	CASRPLEGQETQYF
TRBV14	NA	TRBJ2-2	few	TGTGCCAGCAGAATCGGAGGCGGGTTGGCCGGGGAGCTGTTTTTT	CASRIGGGLAGELFF
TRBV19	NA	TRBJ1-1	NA	TGTGCCAGTACCGCGACTGGGGCTAACACTGAAGCTTTCTTT	CASTATGANTEAFF
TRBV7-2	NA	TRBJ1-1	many	TGTGCCAGCAGCTTAGAAGGGGAGACTGAAGCTTTCTTT	CASSLEGETEAFF
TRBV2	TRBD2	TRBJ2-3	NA	TGTGCCAGCAAGGACGTGGTAGCGGGGCCCACAGATACGCAGTATTTT	CASKDVVAGPTDTQYF
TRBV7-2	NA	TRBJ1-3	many	TGTGCCAGCAGCCCATCGTTTGGAAACACCATATATTTT	CASSPSFGNTIYF
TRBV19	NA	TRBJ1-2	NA	TGTGCCAGTAGTATAGCGGGGAACGGCTATGGCTACACCTTC	CASSIAGNGYGYTF
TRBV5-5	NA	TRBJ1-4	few	TGTGCCAGCAGCCCCGCGGGATCCAATGAAAAACTGTTTTTT	CASSPAGSNEKLFF
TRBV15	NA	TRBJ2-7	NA	TGTGCCACCAGCAGGACCCCCTACGAGCAGTACTTC	CATSRTPYEQYF
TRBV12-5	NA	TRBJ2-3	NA	TGTGCTAGTGGTTTGTACTTCCACCAAGGGAAGGCAGATACGCAGTATTTT	CASGLYFHQGKADTQYF
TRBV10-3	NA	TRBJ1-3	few	TGTGCGTCAGGCCCCCAAACTCTCTCTGGAAACACCATATATTTT	CASGPQTLSGNTIYF
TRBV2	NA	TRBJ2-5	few	TGTGCCAGCATCGCAGGGTACCAAGAGACCCAGTACTTC	CASIAGYQETQYF
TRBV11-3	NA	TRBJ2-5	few	TGTGCCAGCAGCTCGAACAGGGGACTGGAGACCCAGTACTTC	CASSSNRGLETQYF
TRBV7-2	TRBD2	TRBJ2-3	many	TGTGCCAGCAGCATTAGCGGGGGGGACACAAATACGCAGTATTTT	CASSISGGDTNTQYF
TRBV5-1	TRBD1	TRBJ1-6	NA	TGCGCCAGCAGCTTTATCACAGGGGGAACTAATTCACCCCTCCACTTT	CASSFITGGTNSPLHF
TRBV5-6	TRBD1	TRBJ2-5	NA	TGTGCCAGCAGCGGACCGGCAGGGGGCGAGGAGACCCAGTACTTC	CASSGPAGGEETQYF
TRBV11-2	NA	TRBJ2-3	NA	TGTGCCAGCAGCTTAGAAAGGGGTGATACGCAGTATTTT	CASSLERGDTQYF